This TCR beta chain comes out of a study of post-analysis software for immune sequencing data. Study conclusions and caveats: Comparison of patients with controls showed five TRBV segments more frequent in patients, TRBV5-6, TRBV5-1 and TRBV20-1 among them. The F measure placed samples prepared in the same batch into strongly shared clusters.

The library was made from cDNA and included unique molecular identifiers. MiXCR, applied by TCRdb to the PCR reads, yields one record per CDR3 protein. The table lists some 450,000 distinct CDR3 sequences, less than 45% of them singletons. On this clonotype itself: What it recognizes is unknown.

V was pared by 7 bases and J by 6 bases, with 9 bases between. This CDR3 is 11 amino acids long. Germline lookup yields CDR1 MDHEN and CDR2 SYDVKM. The rearrangement uses TRBV28 and TRBJ1-2; D may be TRBD1 (5 bases). Sequenced input: blood. This receptor was taken from a girl between 10 and 17 years old with multiple sclerosis. The CDR3 DNA follows: TGTGCCAGCAATGGGGGGGATGGCTACACCTTC. It translates to CASNGGDGYTF.